This T cell receptor beta chain appears in the sequencing data of a study of T cells in Graves' hyperthyroidism and ophthalmopathy. Study overall: Sampling of peripheral blood happened at initial diagnosis, prior to any treatment.

The ends were cut back, 3 bases at V and 4 bases at J, with 10 bases in the middle. This CDR3 comprises 14 residues. Germline V gene lookup returns CDR1 KGHSH and CDR2 LQKENI. There were TCR beta CDR3 regions amplified from RNA transcripts. TCR CDR3 underwent first-round RT-PCR with the HTBI primer set. Using its own MiXCR run on the multiplex PCR reads, TCRdb lists one record per CDR3 protein. The sample has about 210,000 distinct CDR3 sequences, under 20% seen once. This clonotype was counted many times. The sample was blood. The chain recombines TRBV18 with TRBJ2-1, with a tentative D call TRBD1 (6 bases). The TCR comes from a man aged 50 to 60 with Graves' hyperthyroidism. The CDR3 reads CASSPLDSYNEQFF. The CDR3, as DNA: TGTGCCAGCTCACCCCTGGACAGTTACAATGAGCAGTTCTTC.